The clone carrying this TCR beta chain was seen once. Its antigen remains unidentified. Amplified regions were TCR beta CDR3 sequences from RNA transcripts. RT-PCR in the first round (using the HTBI primer set) targeted the TCR CDR3. Each CDR3 protein is one row after TCRdb ran MiXCR on the multiplex PCR reads. This sample has about 520,000 distinct CDR3 sequences; roughly 24% occur once, and the top ten carry around 10%. The data stem from a study of T cells in Graves' hyperthyroidism and ophthalmopathy. Study-wide context: Peripheral blood was collected at initial diagnosis, before any treatment. Study conclusions and caveats: Researchers found most expanded thyroid clonotypes above 0.001 in blood as well.

Disease duration was under 3 months in the ophthalmopathy patients, who also had a Clinical Activity Score of at least 3 and a NOSPECS grade of at least 4. Sequencing used blood. The sequence was obtained from a woman aged 25 to 45 with Graves' ophthalmopathy.

CDR3 amino acids: CASSGVRGRKNEQYF. The CDR3 DNA reads TGTGCCAGCAGTGGGGTAAGGGGGCGAAAGAACGAGCAGTACTTC. J is TRBJ2-7 and V is TRBV13, with 7 bases fitting TRBD1. This CDR3 region has 15 residues. V lost 6 bases and J lost 5; bases outside the gene matches: 13. The germline V gene has CDR1 PRHDT and CDR2 FYEKMQ (reference sequence).